This T cell receptor beta chain was captured by sequencing in a study of cytomegalovirus exposure and HLA in healthy donors. Whole-study findings and limits: In a later analysis, most CMV-associated TCR beta chains appeared HLA-restricted.

60 Vbeta and 13 Jbeta primers were used in PCR. This table comes from immunoSEQ multiplex PCR, and its TCRdb copy is limited to in-frame clones, with some not included. The sample has under 200,000 clones; roughly 70% are singletons. Germline lookup yields CDR1 MNHNS and CDR2 SASEGT. The CDR3 spans 12 residues. V was clipped by 6 bases and J by 14 bases, with 19 bases between them. Worth noting for this clone: Its antigen is as yet unknown.

This TCR was recovered from a woman aged 45-59 years in good health and CMV-seropositive. The gene calls are TRBV6-1 and TRBJ1-2, with D perhaps TRBD1 (5 bases). The sequencing sample was made of PBMCs. The CDR3 nucleotides are TGTGCCAGCAGGGTGGGGACTTATACATCTACCTTC. Encoded protein: CASRVGTYTSTF.